The 22 T cell receptor beta chains below come from one sample, sequenced in a study of cytomegalovirus exposure and HLA in healthy donors. Amplification used 60 Vbeta primers and 13 Jbeta primers. Sequencing was performed with immunoSEQ multiplex PCR; in TCRdb, only in-frame clones are kept and a portion is missing. Among about 240,000 clones listed, around 81% were seen once. The sample consisted of PBMCs. These receptors were taken from an older woman in good health and CMV-seropositive.

This clone came up a few times. The rearrangement joins TRBV7-3 to TRBJ2-2; 15 nucleotides line up with TRBD2. The CDR3 sequence is 16 residues long. Germline-derived CDR1 and CDR2 are SGHTA and FQGTGA. J lost 9 bases, V lost 6 bases, and 8 bases had no gene match. CDR3 region: CASSLAGTSGRRELFF. Written as DNA, the CDR3 is TGTGCCAGCAGTCTAGCGGGGACTAGCGGGAGGCGGGAGCTGTTTTTT.

The chain joins TRBV6-5 to TRBJ2-7, with a weak D call TRBD2 (6 bases). CDR1 and CDR2 (germline): MNHEY, SVGAGI. There are 13 residues in the CDR3. V lost 2 bases, J lost 3 bases, and 8 bases lay in between. CDR3 region: CASSYGSGYEQYF. The CDR3 DNA reads TGTGCCAGCAGTTACGGTAGCGGCTACGAGCAGTACTTC.

This chain uses TRBV5-4 with TRBJ2-7, with D maybe TRBD2 (6 bases). This CDR3 has 13 residues. The V gene's germline CDR1 is SGHNT and CDR2 YYREEE (reference sequence). V was clipped by 3 bases and J by 7 bases, with 14 bases between them. This CDR3 reads CASSSLSGREQYF. The CDR3 DNA follows: TGTGCCAGCAGCTCCCTCTCGGGGAGGGAGCAGTACTTC.

This clone was counted a few times. This chain uses TRBV15 with TRBJ2-3; 7 bases align to TRBD2. CDR1 and CDR2 from the germline V gene are LNHNV and YYDKDF (reference sequence). This CDR3 is built from 17 residues. Unmatched junction bases numbered 8, after V lost 0 bases and J lost 2 bases. The CDR3, as DNA: TGTGCCACCAGCAGAGATCGCCTAGCGGCTTACACAGATACGCAGTATTTT. Its protein is CATSRDRLAAYTDTQYF. Looking up the rest from reference TRBV15 and TRBJ2-3 gives the full variable domain: DAMVIQNPRYQVTQFGKPVTLSCSQTLNHNVMYWYQQKSSQAPKLLFHYYDKDFNNEADTPDNFQSRRPNTSFCFLDIRSPGLGDTAMYLCATSRDRLAAYTDTQYFGPGTRLTVL.

The chain has TRBV5-1 and TRBJ2-1, with TRBD2 as a possible D gene (5 bases). Germline CDR1 is SGHRS and CDR2 is YFSETQ. The V end lost 1 base, the J end lost 8 bases, and 16 bases lay between the germline ends. The CDR3 extends over 15 amino acids. The CDR3 region has the DNA TGCGCCAGCAGCTTGCTAGCCGTATTGATCGATGAGCAGTTCTTC. Its protein product is CASSLLAVLIDEQFF. The whole variable domain, remainder taken from reference TRBV5-1 and TRBJ2-1, is KAGVTQTPRYLIKTRGQQVTLSCSPISGHRSVSWYQQTPGQGLQFLFEYFSETQRNKGNFPGRFSGRQFSNSRSEMNVSTLELGDSALYLCASSLLAVLIDEQFFGPGTRLTVL.

The chain employs TRBV6-5 and TRBJ1-4; D may be TRBD1 (6 bases). Per germline, CDR1 MNHEY and CDR2 SVGAGI. V was shortened by 6 bases and J by 6 bases, with 17 bases between the two germline ends. The CDR3 runs to 15 residues. CDR3 sequence reads: CASRSPGHFDEKLFF. In DNA, the CDR3 is TGTGCCAGCAGATCCCCGGGACACTTTGATGAAAAACTGTTTTTT.

A single count supports this clone. The rearrangement joins TRBV19 to TRBJ1-2, with 10 nucleotides matching TRBD1. The V segment lost 3 bases and the J segment 3 bases; nucleotides outside the gene matches: 4. The germline gives CDR1 LNHDA, CDR2 SQIVND (reference sequence). The CDR3 runs 15 residues. In DNA, the CDR3 is TGTGCCAGTAGTATGACAGGGGGCGCGCACTATGGCTACACCTTC. Translation: CASSMTGGAHYGYTF.

The count of this clone is one. The J gene is TRBJ2-2, the V gene TRBV18, with D uncertain. This CDR3 region has 14 residues. The germline V gene encodes CDR1 KGHSH and CDR2 LQKENI. V lost 4 bases, J lost 0 bases, and 6 bases lay in between. The CDR3 loop is CASSQSTNTGELFF. Written as DNA, the CDR3 is TGTGCCAGCTCACAATCAACGAACACCGGGGAGCTGTTTTTT. Full variable domain (missing parts from reference TRBV18 and TRBJ2-2): NAGVMQNPRHLVRRRGQEARLRCSPMKGHSHVYWYRQLPEEGLKFMVYLQKENIIDESGMPKERFSAEFPKEGPSILRIQQVVRGDSAAYFCASSQSTNTGELFFGEGSRLTVL.

In this sample, this clone turned up once. The chain carries TRBV4-2 and TRBJ2-7; D is possibly TRBD1 (6 bases). V lost 1 base and J lost 2, with 12 bases in between. The V gene's germline CDR1 is LGHNA and CDR2 YNFKEQ. This CDR3 comprises 15 residues. CDR3 bases: TGTGCCAGCAGCCAAGGACAGGCCGCAACCTACGAGCAGTACTTC. This translates into CASSQGQAATYEQYF.

DNA of the CDR3: TGTGCCAGCTCAGGCGGGAAGGCCTACAATGAGCAGTTCTTC. Translation: CASSGGKAYNEQFF. The rearrangement links TRBV18 to TRBJ2-1, with D possibly being TRBD2 (6 bases). The V gene's germline CDR1 is KGHSH and CDR2 LQKENI. The CDR3 sequence is 14 residues long. V was cut by 5 bases and J by 2 bases, with 10 bases left in between.

The chain carries TRBV2 and TRBJ2-3; 7 nucleotides align to TRBD2. Germline trimming cut 9 bases from V and 1 base from J; bases unmatched to any gene: 7. Germline V gene lookup returns CDR1 SNHLY and CDR2 FYNNEI. The CDR3 contains 14 residues. The CDR3 loop is CASRRESGTDTQYF. CDR3 nucleotides: TGTGCCAGTAGGCGGGAGTCTGGCACAGATACGCAGTATTTT. Full variable domain (rest looked up from reference TRBV2 and TRBJ2-3): EPEVTQTPSHQVTQMGQEVILRCVPISNHLYFYWYRQILGQKVEFLVSFYNNEISEKSEIFDDQFSVERPDGSNFTLKIRSTKLEDSAMYFCASRRESGTDTQYFGPGTRLTVL.

The chain joins TRBV6-5 to TRBJ2-2; no clear D gene. Trimming took 2 bases from V and 6 from J, leaving 10 bases between them. The CDR3 loop spans 14 amino acids. Per the germline V gene, CDR1 is MNHEY and CDR2 is SVGAGI. The CDR3 sequence is CASSYGQIAGELFF. The CDR3, as DNA: TGTGCCAGCAGTTACGGCCAGATCGCCGGGGAGCTGTTTTTT.

Written as DNA, the CDR3 is TGTGCCAGCAGCCCCCTCTTTGAGGGAGATACGCAGTATTTT. Amino acid sequence: CASSPLFEGDTQYF. The chain is built from TRBV9 and TRBJ2-3, with D possibly being TRBD2 (5 bases). Per germline, CDR1 SGDLS and CDR2 YYNGEE. V was shortened by 4 bases and J by 5 bases, with 14 bases between the two germline ends. The CDR3 sequence is 14 residues long.

This clone was seen a handful of times. The chain links TRBV5-1 to TRBJ1-1, with D tentatively TRBD1 (5 bases). Trimming removed 4 bases at V and 0 bases at J, with 10 bases between. CDR1 and CDR2 from the germline V gene are SGHRS and YFSETQ. The CDR3 totals 14 residues. CDR3: CASSQQDMNTEAFF. The CDR3 DNA reads as TGCGCCAGCAGCCAACAGGATATGAACACTGAAGCTTTCTTT. Drawing the rest from reference TRBV5-1 and TRBJ1-1, the complete variable domain is KAGVTQTPRYLIKTRGQQVTLSCSPISGHRSVSWYQQTPGQGLQFLFEYFSETQRNKGNFPGRFSGRQFSNSRSEMNVSTLELGDSALYLCASSQQDMNTEAFFGQGTRLTVV.

The chain carries TRBV5-1 and TRBJ2-1; 9 nucleotides match TRBD2. The CDR3 runs 14 residues. From germline, CDR1 is SGHRS and CDR2 YFSETQ. The trim removed 0 bases at V and 8 bases at J, leaving 3 bases unmatched. The CDR3 bases are TGCGCCAGCAGCTTGGGACAGCGGGGGGATGAGCAGTTCTTC. It yields the protein CASSLGQRGDEQFF.

V is TRBV6-5 and J is TRBJ2-1, with D perhaps TRBD2 (5 bases). The germline CDR1 and CDR2 sequences are MNHEY and SVGAGI. V was trimmed by 2 bases and J by 7 bases, leaving 18 bases between them. The length of the CDR3 is 16 residues. The CDR3 loop is CASSYSTSPPMNEQFF. The CDR3 region has the DNA TGTGCCAGCAGTTACAGTACTAGTCCCCCGATGAATGAGCAGTTCTTC.

The V gene is TRBV5-1, the J gene TRBJ2-1; TRBD2 aligns across 7 bases. The CDR3 has 15 residues. CDR1 is SGHRS and CDR2 is YFSETQ in the germline V gene. After removal of 2 bases from V and 8 bases from J, the junction contained 10 bases not matched to a gene. The CDR3 is CASSLTSATIHEQFF. CDR3 nucleotides: TGCGCCAGCAGCTTAACTAGCGCGACTATCCATGAGCAGTTCTTC.

The chain carries TRBV4-2 and TRBJ2-7, with D possibly being TRBD2 (6 bases). The CDR3 totals 14 residues. Trimming took off 6 bases at V and 6 bases at J, with 18 bases between the two ends. CDR1 and CDR2 from the germline V gene are LGHNA and YNFKEQ. The CDR3 spells CASRGGEAFGEQYF. The CDR3 DNA reads TGTGCCAGCAGGGGGGGAGAGGCATTCGGCGAGCAGTACTTC.

This clone came up a few times. The chain joins TRBV2 to TRBJ1-4; 8 bases are a match to TRBD1. Germline CDR1 and CDR2: SNHLY and FYNNEI. V lost 7 bases and J lost 4; bases outside the gene matches: 5. The CDR3 has 14 residues. DNA of the CDR3: TGTGCCAGCAATAGAGGACAGGGTAATGAAAAACTGTTTTTT. This translates into CASNRGQGNEKLFF.

This clone turned up a few times. This chain uses TRBV2 with TRBJ2-7; 8 bases align to TRBD1. Unmatched junction bases numbered 1, after V lost 7 bases and J lost 2 bases. CDR1 and CDR2 (germline): SNHLY, FYNNEI. The CDR3 is made up of 12 amino acids. The CDR3 region is CASKGQAYEQYF. The CDR3 region has the DNA TGTGCCAGCAAGGGACAGGCCTACGAGCAGTACTTC.

This clone was counted a single time. The CDR3 spells CASSVTPLGGEQYF. The CDR3 DNA reads TGTGCCAGCAGCGTTACTCCCCTAGGGGGCGAGCAGTACTTC. The chain recombines TRBV6-5 with TRBJ2-7, with D perhaps TRBD1 (6 bases). Trimming removed 6 bases at V and 6 bases at J, with 18 bases between. The CDR3 has 14 amino acids. Per germline, CDR1 MNHEY and CDR2 SVGAGI.

The chain couples TRBV5-1 to TRBJ2-1; D call uncertain. The CDR3 sequence is 14 residues long. Trimming shortened V by 0 bases and J by 8 bases, and 12 bases separated the two germline ends. CDR1 SGHRS and CDR2 YFSETQ come from the germline V gene. The CDR3 reads CASSLVAGLYEQFF. CDR3 coding DNA: TGCGCCAGCAGCTTGGTGGCAGGTTTGTATGAGCAGTTCTTC.